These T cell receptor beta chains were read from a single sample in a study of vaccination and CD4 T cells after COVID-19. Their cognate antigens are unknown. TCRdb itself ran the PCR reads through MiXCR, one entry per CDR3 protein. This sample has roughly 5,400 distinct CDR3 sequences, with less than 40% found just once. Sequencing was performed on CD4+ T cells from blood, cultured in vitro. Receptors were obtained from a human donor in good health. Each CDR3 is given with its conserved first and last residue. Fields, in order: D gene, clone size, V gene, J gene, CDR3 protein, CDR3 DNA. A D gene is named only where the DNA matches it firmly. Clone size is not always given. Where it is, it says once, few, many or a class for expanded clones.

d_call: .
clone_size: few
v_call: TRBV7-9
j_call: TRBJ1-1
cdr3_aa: CASSLEGLIGSTEAFF
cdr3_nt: TGTGCCAGCAGCTTAGAGGGTCTGATCGGTAGCACTGAAGCTTTCTTT

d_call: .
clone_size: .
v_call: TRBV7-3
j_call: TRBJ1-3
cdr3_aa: CASSLTGRGSGNTIYF
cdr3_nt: TGTGCCAGCAGCTTAACGGGCAGGGGATCTGGAAACACCATATATTTT

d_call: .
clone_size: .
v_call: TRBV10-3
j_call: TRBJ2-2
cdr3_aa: CAISVRVQDTGELFF
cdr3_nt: TGTGCCATCAGTGTGAGGGTTCAGGACACCGGGGAGCTGTTTTTT

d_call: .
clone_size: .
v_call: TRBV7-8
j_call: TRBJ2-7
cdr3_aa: CASSLGGRVNEQYF
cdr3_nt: TGTGCCAGCAGCTTAGGGGGCAGGGTAAACGAGCAGTACTTC

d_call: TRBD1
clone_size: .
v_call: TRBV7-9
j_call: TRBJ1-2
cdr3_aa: CASSHRDSYGYTF
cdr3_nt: TGTGCCAGCAGCCACAGGGACAGCTATGGCTACACCTTC

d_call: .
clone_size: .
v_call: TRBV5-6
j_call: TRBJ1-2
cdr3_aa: CASSLNYGYTF
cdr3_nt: TGTGCCAGCAGCTTGAACTATGGCTACACCTTC

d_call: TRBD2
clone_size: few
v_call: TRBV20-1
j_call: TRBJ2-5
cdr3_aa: CSARDGGAEETQYF
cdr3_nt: TGCAGTGCTAGAGACGGGGGGGCCGAAGAGACCCAGTACTTC

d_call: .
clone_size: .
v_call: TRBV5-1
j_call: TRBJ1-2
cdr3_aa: CASSTGEGMDGYTF
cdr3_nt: TGCGCCAGCAGCACCGGGGAGGGGATGGATGGCTACACCTTC

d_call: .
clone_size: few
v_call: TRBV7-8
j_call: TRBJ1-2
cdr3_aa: CASSPLYLANYGYTF
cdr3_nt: TGTGCCAGCAGCCCTCTTTACCTAGCTAACTATGGCTACACCTTC

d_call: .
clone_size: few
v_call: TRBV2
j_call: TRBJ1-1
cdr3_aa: CASIRTLNTEAFF
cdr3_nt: TGTGCCAGCATCAGGACACTGAACACTGAAGCTTTCTTT

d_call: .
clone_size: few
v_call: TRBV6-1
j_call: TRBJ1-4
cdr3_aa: CASRPTSEKLFF
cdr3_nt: TGTGCCAGCAGACCTACAAGCGAAAAACTGTTTTTT

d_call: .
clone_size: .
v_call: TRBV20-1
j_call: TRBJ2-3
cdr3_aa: CSALSPGGTDTQYF
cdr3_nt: TGCAGTGCCCTTAGCCCAGGGGGCACAGATACGCAGTATTTT

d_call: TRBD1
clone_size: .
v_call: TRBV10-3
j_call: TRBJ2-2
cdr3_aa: CAISESGTGNTGELFF
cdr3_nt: TGTGCCATCAGTGAGTCCGGGACAGGGAACACCGGGGAGCTGTTTTTT

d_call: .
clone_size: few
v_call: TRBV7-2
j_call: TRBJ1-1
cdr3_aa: CASSLELSTEAFF
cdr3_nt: TGTGCCAGCAGCTTAGAACTTAGCACTGAAGCTTTCTTT

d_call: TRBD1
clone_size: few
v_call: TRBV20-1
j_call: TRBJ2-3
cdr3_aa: CSASDRGHTDTQYF
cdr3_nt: TGCAGTGCTAGCGACAGGGGTCACACAGATACGCAGTATTTT

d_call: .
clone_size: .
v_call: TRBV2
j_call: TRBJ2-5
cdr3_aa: CASRVRDTVGSETQYF
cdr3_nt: TGTGCCAGCAGGGTCAGGGACACCGTGGGAAGTGAGACCCAGTACTTC

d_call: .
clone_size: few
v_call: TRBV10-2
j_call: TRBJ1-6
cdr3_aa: CASTKLTDNNSPLHF
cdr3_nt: TGCGCCAGCACCAAACTAACAGATAATAATTCACCCCTCCACTTT

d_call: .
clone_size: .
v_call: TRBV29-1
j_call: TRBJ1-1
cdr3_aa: CSVVGQDYTEAFF
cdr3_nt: TGCAGCGTTGTGGGACAAGATTACACTGAAGCTTTCTTT

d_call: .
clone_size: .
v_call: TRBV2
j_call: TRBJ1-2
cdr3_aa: CASSEKGYGYTF
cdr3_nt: TGTGCCAGCAGTGAAAAGGGGTATGGCTACACCTTC

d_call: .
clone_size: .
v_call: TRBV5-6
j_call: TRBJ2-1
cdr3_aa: CASSFYRVSRNEQFF
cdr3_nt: TGTGCCAGCAGCTTCTACAGGGTGAGTCGCAATGAGCAGTTCTTC

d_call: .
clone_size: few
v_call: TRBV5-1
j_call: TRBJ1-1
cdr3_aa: CASSLVSGADTEAFF
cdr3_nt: TGCGCCAGCAGCTTGGTATCCGGGGCCGACACTGAAGCTTTCTTT

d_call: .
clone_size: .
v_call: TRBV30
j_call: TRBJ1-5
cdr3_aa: CAWSRTFGNQPQHF
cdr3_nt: TGTGCCTGGAGCCGGACATTTGGCAATCAGCCCCAGCATTTT

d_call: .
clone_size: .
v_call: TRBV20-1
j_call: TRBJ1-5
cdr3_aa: CSARVRDSNQPQHF
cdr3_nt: TGCAGTGCTAGAGTGCGGGACAGCAATCAGCCCCAGCATTTT

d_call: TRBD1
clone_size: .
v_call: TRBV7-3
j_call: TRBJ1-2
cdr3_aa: CASGRQGNGYTF
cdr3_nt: TGTGCCAGCGGTAGACAGGGCAACGGCTACACCTTC

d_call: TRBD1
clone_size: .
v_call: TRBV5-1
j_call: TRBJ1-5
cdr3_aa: CASSLAPVGTGGVKPQHF
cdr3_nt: TGCGCCAGCAGCTTGGCTCCTGTAGGGACAGGGGGGGTGAAGCCCCAGCATTTT

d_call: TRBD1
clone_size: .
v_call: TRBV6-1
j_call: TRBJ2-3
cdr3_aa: CASSTGASTDTQYF
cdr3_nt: TGTGCCAGCAGTACAGGGGCTAGCACAGATACGCAGTATTTT

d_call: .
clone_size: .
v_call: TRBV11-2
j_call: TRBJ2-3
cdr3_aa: CASSSPRTDTQYF
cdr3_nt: TGTGCCAGCAGCTCCCCCCGCACAGATACGCAGTATTTT

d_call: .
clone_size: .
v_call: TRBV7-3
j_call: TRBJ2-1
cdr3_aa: CASSVVLYNEQFF
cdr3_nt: TGTGCCAGCAGCGTTGTCCTCTACAATGAGCAGTTCTTC

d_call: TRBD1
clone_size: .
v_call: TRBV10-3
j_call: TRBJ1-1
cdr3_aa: CAISESDRDNTEAFF
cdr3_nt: TGTGCCATCAGTGAGTCTGACAGGGATAACACTGAAGCTTTCTTT

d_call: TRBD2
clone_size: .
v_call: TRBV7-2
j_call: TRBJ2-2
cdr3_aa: CASRRASGGSTGELFF
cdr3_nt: TGTGCCAGCAGGAGAGCTAGCGGGGGAAGCACCGGGGAGCTGTTTTTT

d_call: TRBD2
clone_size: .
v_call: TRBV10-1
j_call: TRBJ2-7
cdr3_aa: CASSVGRGGLYEQYF
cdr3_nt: TGCGCCAGCAGTGTTGGGCGGGGGGGATTATACGAGCAGTACTTC

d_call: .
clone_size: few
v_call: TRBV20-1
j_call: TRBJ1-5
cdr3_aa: CSASVLGNTNQPQHF
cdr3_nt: TGCAGTGCTAGTGTACTGGGGAATACCAATCAGCCCCAGCATTTT

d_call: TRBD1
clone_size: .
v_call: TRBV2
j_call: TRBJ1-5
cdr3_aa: CASSEAGQGNQPQHF
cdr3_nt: TGTGCCAGCAGTGAAGCCGGACAGGGGAATCAGCCCCAGCATTTT

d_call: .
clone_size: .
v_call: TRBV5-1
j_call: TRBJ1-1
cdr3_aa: CASSLNRIEMNTEAFF
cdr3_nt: TGCGCCAGCAGCTTGAACCGAATTGAAATGAACACTGAAGCTTTCTTT

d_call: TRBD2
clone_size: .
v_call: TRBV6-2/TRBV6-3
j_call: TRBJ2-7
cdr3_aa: CASSKLAGGYEQYF
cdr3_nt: TGTGCCAGCAGCAAACTAGCGGGGGGATACGAGCAGTACTTC

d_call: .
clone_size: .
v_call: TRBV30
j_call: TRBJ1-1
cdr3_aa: CAWIAGPRDTEAFF
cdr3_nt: TGTGCCTGGATAGCGGGCCCCAGGGACACTGAAGCTTTCTTT

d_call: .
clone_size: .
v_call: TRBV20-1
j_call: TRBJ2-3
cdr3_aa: CSAFDSADTQYF
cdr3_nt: TGCAGCGCCTTTGACTCGGCAGATACGCAGTATTTT

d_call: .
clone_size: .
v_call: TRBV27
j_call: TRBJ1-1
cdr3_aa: CASSKADGVTEAFF
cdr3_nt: TGTGCCAGCAGCAAGGCGGACGGGGTCACTGAAGCTTTCTTT

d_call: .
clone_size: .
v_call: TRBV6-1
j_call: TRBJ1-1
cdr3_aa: CASSGQMVRAFF
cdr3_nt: TGTGCCAGCAGTGGACAGATGGTCCGAGCTTTCTTT

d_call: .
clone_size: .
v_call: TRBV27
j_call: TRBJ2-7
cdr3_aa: CASSSQSYEQYF
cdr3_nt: TGTGCCAGCAGTTCCCAATCCTACGAGCAGTACTTC